The 20 T cell receptor beta chains below all came from one sample that was sequenced in a study of T cell changes during pregnancy in multiple sclerosis. The protocol was immunoSEQ multiplex PCR, while the TCRdb copy is restricted to in-frame clones and leaves out a portion. There are 56,000 or so clones in the sample; about nine tenths occur only once, and more than 2% lies in the top ten. Source: peripheral blood, taken in the first trimester of pregnancy. The receptors were sampled from a female donor in good health, enrolled as a control in a pregnancy study.

CDR3 DNA sequence: TGTGCCAGTAACGGGTTCATCGGGGAGACCCAGTACTTC. This codes for CASNGFIGETQYF. The chain has TRBV19 and TRBJ2-5; D gene ambiguous. The V gene's germline CDR1 is LNHDA and CDR2 SQIVND (reference sequence). This CDR3 contains 13 residues. V shed 7 bases and J shed 5 bases, with 14 bases lying between them.

The J gene is TRBJ1-1, the V gene TRBV4-2; tentative D call: TRBD1 (5 bases). Germline CDR1 reads LGHNA; CDR2 reads YNFKEQ. Trimming pared 0 bases from V and 11 bases from J, leaving 19 bases between. The CDR3 is made up of 15 amino acids. The CDR3 reads CASSQETTYPQVAFF. The CDR3 coding sequence is TGTGCCAGCAGCCAAGAAACAACCTACCCACAGGTGGCTTTCTTT.

The V gene is TRBV2, the J gene TRBJ2-5; TRBD2 might be the D (6 bases). The V end was cut by 6 bases, the J end by 2 bases, with 16 bases between. The length of the CDR3 is 15 residues. CDR1 is SNHLY and CDR2 is FYNNEI in the germline V gene. In DNA form, the CDR3 reads TGTGCCAGCAGCCGCCCCACAGGACTACAAGAGACCCAGTACTTC. Residues: CASSRPTGLQETQYF.

V usage is TRBV4-1 and J usage is TRBJ1-1; TRBD1 matches at 7 bases. The CDR3 totals 14 residues. J gave up 0 bases and V 7 bases, and 5 bases lay outside the gene matches. CDR1 is MGHRA and CDR2 is YSYEKL in the germline V gene. The CDR3 coding sequence is TGCGCCAGCAAGCTACAGGGGATGAACACTGAAGCTTTCTTT. As protein: CASKLQGMNTEAFF.

The chain joins TRBV28 to TRBJ1-5; possibly TRBD1 for D (5 bases). V lost 2 bases, J lost 4 bases, and 9 bases lay in between. The CDR3 is 14 residues long. Germline CDR1 MDHEN, CDR2 SYDVKM. The CDR3: CASSLLRVNQPQHF. DNA of the CDR3: TGTGCCAGCAGTTTACTCAGGGTTAATCAGCCCCAGCATTTT.

In DNA form, the CDR3 reads TGTGCCAGCAGCTTCACAGGGGACGCCGGGGAGCTGTTTTTT. Translating gives CASSFTGDAGELFF. J is TRBJ2-2 and V is TRBV11-2; 7 nucleotides match TRBD1. The germline V gene encodes CDR1 SGHAT and CDR2 FQNNGV. The CDR3 is 14 amino acids. After removal of 3 bases from V and 6 bases from J, the junction contained 4 bases not matched to a gene.

This sequence joins TRBV5-6 and TRBJ2-1, with D possibly matching TRBD2 (6 bases). Germline loops: CDR1 SGHDT, CDR2 YYEEEE. The CDR3 is 17 residues long. V gave up 4 bases and J gave up 4 bases, with 21 bases separating them. The CDR3 here is CASSRDWGDGLYNEQFF. CDR3 nucleotides: TGTGCCAGCAGCCGGGACTGGGGGGACGGACTTTACAATGAGCAGTTCTTC.

V and J are TRBV7-9 and TRBJ1-3; D is unclear. The CDR3 runs 15 residues. Germline V gene lookup returns CDR1 SEHNR and CDR2 FQNEAQ (reference sequence). V lost 6 bases and J lost 0, with 12 bases in between. This CDR3 reads CASSLTDSSGNTIYF. As DNA, the CDR3 is TGTGCCAGCAGTTTGACCGACTCCTCTGGAAACACCATATATTTT.

Comment on this clone: The same CDR3 is also encoded by other DNA sequences in this sample. The V call is TRBV6-1, the J call TRBJ1-2; TRBD1 aligns across 8 bases. Germline V CDR1 and CDR2: MNHNS, SASEGT. J lost 1 base, V lost 9 bases, and 4 bases had no gene match. There are 13 residues in the CDR3. CDR3 DNA sequence: TGTGCCAGTCGGACAGGGCTTAACTATGGCTACACCTTC. Translating gives CASRTGLNYGYTF.

This chain links TRBV10-3 with TRBJ1-5; 9 bases line up with TRBD1. The germline V gene encodes CDR1 ENHRY and CDR2 SYGVKD. This CDR3 is built from 16 residues. The trim removed 3 bases at V and 3 bases at J, leaving 6 bases unmatched. CDR3 sequence reads: CAISERGTGSNQPQHF. DNA for the CDR3: TGTGCCATCAGTGAAAGGGGGACAGGGTCCAATCAGCCCCAGCATTTT.

The V and J genes are TRBV27 and TRBJ2-2, with 7 positions matching TRBD1. The CDR3 is 16 amino acids. V lost 2 bases and J lost 5; bases outside the gene matches: 8. Per germline, CDR1 MNHEY and CDR2 SMNVEV (reference sequence). CDR3 in amino acids: CASSLGAGGVTGELFF. DNA for the CDR3: TGTGCCAGCAGTTTAGGGGCAGGGGGAGTTACCGGGGAGCTGTTTTTT.

The rearrangement joins TRBV18 to TRBJ2-1; TRBD1 agrees at 11 bases. V lost 2 bases to trimming and J lost 5 bases; unmatched junction nucleotides: 2. This CDR3 is built from 15 residues. Germline CDR1 and CDR2: KGHSH and LQKENI. The CDR3 spells CASSPGDRGNNEQFF. In DNA form, the CDR3 reads TGTGCCAGCTCACCAGGGGACAGGGGGAACAATGAGCAGTTCTTC.

The chain combines TRBV28 with TRBJ2-5; no clear D. Trimming took 7 bases from V and 2 from J, leaving 11 bases between them. CDR3 length equals 13 residues. Germline V gene sequence: CDR1 MDHEN, CDR2 SYDVKM. The CDR3 coding sequence is TGTGCCAGCAACGTTGGCAGACAAGAGACCCAGTACTTC. The encoded protein is CASNVGRQETQYF. Using reference TRBV28 and TRBJ2-5 for the parts outside the CDR3, the full variable domain is DVKVTQSSRYLVKRTGEKVFLECVQDMDHENMFWYRQDPGLGLRLIYFSYDVKMKEKGDIPEGYSVSREKKERFSLILESASTNQTSMYLCASNVGRQETQYFGPGTRLLVL.

The rearrangement links TRBV5-1 to TRBJ2-1; TRBD2 matches 10 bases. There are 16 residues in the CDR3. The germline gives CDR1 SGHRS, CDR2 YFSETQ. V was pared by 1 base and J by 9 bases, with 10 bases of the junction left unmatched. This chain's CDR3 is CASSLQLLAGDGEQFF. The CDR3 nucleotides are TGCGCCAGCAGCTTGCAGCTGCTAGCGGGGGACGGTGAGCAGTTCTTC.

The V and J genes are TRBV6-5 and TRBJ2-7; 7 bases match TRBD2. Per germline, CDR1 MNHEY and CDR2 SVGAGI. V dropped 3 bases and J dropped 3; count of bases not matched to a gene: 2. CDR3 length equals 13 residues. The CDR3 nucleotides read TGTGCCAGCAGTTATAGGACTAGCTACGAGCAGTACTTC. Translating gives CASSYRTSYEQYF.

The chain uses TRBV7-8 and TRBJ2-1; 9 bases fit TRBD2. CDR3 size: 13 residues. V gave up 1 base and J gave up 14 bases; unmatched junction bases: 6. CDR1 SGHVS and CDR2 FQNEAQ come from the germline V gene. The CDR3 coding sequence is TGTGCCAGCAGCTTAGTCGGCGGGAGGGCGGAGTTCTTC. Translation gives CASSLVGGRAEFF.

The rearrangement joins TRBV9 to TRBJ2-1; 10 bases line up with TRBD2. Germline V gives CDR1 SGDLS, CDR2 YYNGEE. The CDR3 loop spans 15 amino acids. V lost 0 bases, J lost 6 bases, and 3 bases stayed unmatched. The CDR3, as DNA: TGTGCCAGCAGCGTAGAGCGGGGGGGCCTCAATGAGCAGTTCTTC. This sequence encodes CASSVERGGLNEQFF.

This chain joins TRBV7-2 and TRBJ1-4; weak D call: TRBD1 (5 bases). The germline CDR1 and CDR2 sequences are SGHTA and FQGNSA. This CDR3 comprises 15 residues. The V end was cut by 1 base, the J end by 10 bases, with 16 bases between. This CDR3 reads CASSLVLAGGGKLFF. The CDR3 DNA reads TGTGCCAGCAGCTTAGTCTTAGCGGGGGGAGGAAAACTGTTTTTT.

This chain uses TRBV5-1 with TRBJ2-2; TRBD2 agrees at 10 bases. The V and J ends lost 5 bases and 7 bases, in that order; junction bases with no gene match: 5. Germline loops: CDR1 SGHRS, CDR2 YFSETQ. The CDR3 runs 14 residues. CDR3 in amino acids: CASSWTSGNGELFF. DNA for the CDR3: TGCGCCAGCAGTTGGACTAGCGGCAACGGGGAGCTGTTTTTT. The whole variable domain, filled in from reference TRBV5-1 and TRBJ2-2, reads KAGVTQTPRYLIKTRGQQVTLSCSPISGHRSVSWYQQTPGQGLQFLFEYFSETQRNKGNFPGRFSGRQFSNSRSEMNVSTLELGDSALYLCASSWTSGNGELFFGEGSRLTVL.

CDR3 nucleotide sequence: TGTGCCAGTAGTGCCAGGGGGGCCTACACTGAAGCTTTCTTT. Translated, it gives CASSARGAYTEAFF. The J gene is TRBJ1-1, the V gene TRBV19, with 7 bases that match TRBD1. CDR3 size: 14 residues. In germline, CDR1 is LNHDA, CDR2 SQIVND (reference sequence). Germline trimming cut 5 bases from V and 3 bases from J; bases unmatched to any gene: 6.